The source of this T cell receptor beta chain is a study of blood T cell repertoires in COVID-19. As for the study in general: Italy, Spain and the United States were the sources of the convalescent and acute COVID-19 samples. Nucleic acid was either cDNA or gDNA, and it came from T cells, B-cell-depleted T cells, or PBMCs.

In the authors' workflow: Amplified reference gene primers provided the basis for estimating nucleated cell counts. Some clones are missing from TCRdb's copy, which holds only in-frame ones; the method was immunoSEQ multiplex PCR. V and J calls and clone size are as listed in that table; D and trimming were resolved from the DNA. This sample has under 170,000 clones, with about four fifths found just once. This CDR3 is built from 11 residues. The V call is TRBV21-1, the J call TRBJ2-1; the table gives TRBD2 as D, unverified against the DNA. TRBV21-1 is given as a pseudogene. Sequencing used peripheral blood. This receptor was taken from a man between 65 and 85 years old with acute or convalescent COVID-19. CDR3 nucleotide sequence: TGTGCCAGCAGCAGCGCCCGGGAGCAGTTCTTC. This translates into CASSSAREQFF.